This TCR beta chain was identified in a study of blood T cells in healthy people across ages. Many counts were recorded for this clonotype. Its antigen is not identified. V was shortened by 2 bases and J by 2 bases, with 11 bases between the two germline ends. CDR1 is LGHNA and CDR2 is YSLEER in the germline V gene. The CDR3 is 15 amino acids. General observations from the study: As age increased, TCR beta diversity per million T cells fell in a roughly linear fashion. Higher naive T cell percentage went strongly together with higher TCR beta diversity.

Then a second PCR, running roughly 7 to 11 cycles, was carried out with a sample-barcoded 5' primer and a J-beta primer mix. Each TCR beta cDNA got a 12-nucleotide random molecular identifier. Each CDR3 protein gets one entry after TCRdb re-called the 5' RACE reads with MiXCR. The top ten hold 7% to 9% of the sample, which has around 1,700,000 distinct CDR3 sequences, roughly 27% seen once. The sequenced sample consisted of blood. The sequence came from a woman aged 25-40 years in good health. The chain uses TRBV4-3 and TRBJ2-3; tentative D call: TRBD2 (6 bases). CDR3 residues: CASSQNAGHTDTQYF. DNA for the CDR3: TGCGCCAGCAGCCAAAACGCGGGGCACACAGATACGCAGTATTTT.